Listed below are T cell receptor beta chains from one sample, sequenced in a study of shared clonotypes between healthy human individuals. Some clones are missing from TCRdb's copy, which holds only in-frame ones; the method was immunoSEQ multiplex PCR. Of roughly 850,000 clones listed, approximately 97% are singletons. The sequencing input was naive CD8+ T cells sorted from blood. The source is a man aged 25-45 years in good health. CDR3s include the opening cysteine and the closing phenylalanine or tryptophan. Size is omitted from some rows. Given values are once, few, many or a class for expanded clones.

-,TRBV27,TRBJ2-7,CASSIAGDYEQYF
-,TRBV9,TRBJ2-1,CASSVAGNEQFF
-,TRBV27,TRBJ1-5,CASSLSGTGGGQPQHF
-,TRBV5-5,TRBJ2-7,CASSGGTAYEQYF
-,TRBV5-1,TRBJ1-4,CASSLRVSDSWNEKLFF
-,TRBV28,TRBJ2-7,CASSLPGEVSPYEQYF
-,TRBV4-1,TRBJ1-3,CASTGQGNTIYF
once,TRBV2,TRBJ2-7,CASSEALLTYEQYF
-,TRBV27,TRBJ2-2,CASSLPTGTGELFF
once,TRBV29-1,TRBJ2-1,CSVGLAGVNEQFF
-,TRBV4-2,TRBJ2-5,CASSQDEQETQYF
-,TRBV4-3,TRBJ2-1,CASSPGTGRLNEQFF
-,TRBV9,TRBJ1-1,CASSETGWDTEAFF
-,TRBV29-1,TRBJ2-1,CSVGGGSSYNEQFF
-,TRBV15,TRBJ2-1,CATSRETSAAYNEQFF
-,TRBV29-1,TRBJ1-2,CSVGGYGYTF
-,TRBV14,TRBJ2-3,CASSLYSGRATRGTDTQYF
-,TRBV19,TRBJ2-1,CASSIGTSGTLHNEQFF
-,TRBV2,TRBJ1-4,CASSEFWRPSGTVDEKLFF
-,TRBV27,TRBJ2-7,CASSLRQSYEQYF
-,TRBV19,TRBJ2-7,CASSIGGYEQYF
-,TRBV9,TRBJ2-1,CASNPTGSSYNEQFF
-,TRBV28,TRBJ1-2,CASSLWLGLGYTF
-,TRBV7-8,TRBJ2-2,CASSEGARNTGELFF
-,TRBV5-6,TRBJ2-1,CASSLRAGVAYNEQFF